These 9 T cell receptor beta chains were all obtained from the same sample, sequenced in a study of PD-1 blockade in classical Hodgkin lymphoma. Sequenced by immunoSEQ multiplex PCR; TCRdb stores in-frame clones only, minus some. The table shows 25,000 to 35,000 clones, with around 85% occurring only once. The sample's time point: cycle 4 day 1 (C4D1), after less than seven weeks of nivolumab. Every single patient, without exception, relapsed after autologous stem cell transplantation, and brentuximab vedotin exposure varied. The authors purified CD4+ T cells from thawed PBMCs by magnetic negative selection. The material was CD4+ T cells from blood, obtained before the fourth cycle of nivolumab. These receptors all stem from a human donor with classical Hodgkin lymphoma.

The chain uses TRBV5-8 and TRBJ2-3, with 10 bases that match TRBD1. Germline assignment: CDR1 SGHTS and CDR2 YDEGEE. With 4 bases clipped from V and 4 bases from J, the junction kept 12 bases outside the gene matches. This CDR3 has 17 amino acids. The CDR3 protein is CASSPTGTGDEADTQYF. The CDR3 DNA is TGTGCCAGCAGCCCGACCGGGACAGGGGACGAGGCAGATACGCAGTATTTT.

This rearrangement joins TRBV7-6 to TRBJ1-3; TRBD1 agrees at 7 bases. CDR1 and CDR2 (germline): SGHVS, FNYEAQ. Trimming at V came to 2 bases and at J to 1 base, leaving 20 bases not matched to a gene. The length of the CDR3 is 21 residues. The CDR3 spells CASSLRGRYSGDTSSGNTIYF. The CDR3 nucleotides are TGTGCCAGCAGCTTAAGGGGGCGATACTCCGGGGACACATCATCTGGAAACACCATATATTTT.

About this clone: An end of the junction differs from the germline gene, which may be a read error. The rearrangement uses TRBV5-1 and TRBJ2-7; D uncertain. CDR3 length: 13 residues. CDR1 is SGHRS and CDR2 is YFSETQ in the germline V gene. The CDR3 loop reads CASCPASSCEQYF. The CDR3 region has the DNA TGCGCCAGCTGCCCCGCGAGCTCCTGCGAGCAGTACTTC.

The chain carries TRBV7-2 and TRBJ2-4; TRBD2 matches 8 bases. The CDR3 loop spans 15 amino acids. Unmatched junction bases numbered 7, after V lost 1 base and J lost 8 bases. CDR1 is SGHTA and CDR2 is FQGNSA in the germline V gene. CDR3 sequence reads: CASSLGTSSLDIQYF. CDR3 coding DNA: TGTGCCAGCAGCTTAGGGACTAGCTCATTGGACATTCAGTACTTC.

J is TRBJ2-3 and V is TRBV19, with 11 positions matching TRBD2. The CDR3 is made up of 17 amino acids. Germline V gene data show CDR1 as LNHDA and CDR2 as SQIVND (reference sequence). J lost 1 base, V lost 5 bases, and 8 bases had no gene match. The CDR3, as DNA: TGTGCCAGTAGTCCGGCTAGCGGGAGGAGGGGCACAGATACGCAGTATTTT. Its protein product is CASSPASGRRGTDTQYF.

V is TRBV4-2 and J is TRBJ2-1; 7 bases fit TRBD2. J gave up 7 bases and V 4 bases, and 10 bases lay outside the gene matches. CDR1 is LGHNA, CDR2 YNFKEQ, per germline. There are 15 residues in the CDR3. Here the CDR3 reads CASSLWATSENEQFF. The CDR3 DNA sequence: TGTGCCAGCAGCCTCTGGGCTACTAGCGAGAATGAGCAGTTCTTC.

The chain joins TRBV5-5 to TRBJ2-2; TRBD1 agrees at 7 bases. The CDR3 covers 17 residues. Trimming at V came to 4 bases and at J to 2 bases, leaving 11 bases not matched to a gene. The germline CDR1 and CDR2 sequences are SGHKS and YYEKEE (reference sequence). Written as DNA, the CDR3 is TGTGCCAGCAGCCCACCAACCGGGACAGCTAACACCGGGGAGCTGTTTTTT. Translation gives CASSPPTGTANTGELFF. The complete variable domain, with remaining parts taken from reference TRBV5-5 and TRBJ2-2, reads DAGVTQSPTHLIKTRGQQVTLRCSPISGHKSVSWYQQVLGQGPQFIFQYYEKEERGRGNFPDRFSARQFPNYSSELNVNALLLGDSALYLCASSPPTGTANTGELFFGEGSRLTVL.

This chain connects TRBV25-1 to TRBJ2-2; 7 bases align to TRBD2. V gave up 9 bases and J gave up 0 bases; unmatched junction bases: 10. This CDR3 is built from 16 residues. Germline V gives CDR1 MGHDK, CDR2 SYGVNS. CDR3 in amino acids: CASAAWGGSNTGELFF. The CDR3 coding sequence is TGTGCCAGTGCGGCTTGGGGGGGATCGAACACCGGGGAGCTGTTTTTT.

J is TRBJ2-2 and V is TRBV7-2; D possibly matches TRBD1 or TRBD2 (5 bases each). This CDR3 comprises 17 residues. CDR1 is SGHTA and CDR2 is FQGNSA in the germline V gene. The V end lost 4 bases, the J end lost 4 bases, and 19 bases lay between the germline ends. The CDR3 bases are TGTGCCAGCAGCTGGGGGTTTGGCAGGGTGGGCACCGGGGAGCTGTTTTTT. Its translation: CASSWGFGRVGTGELFF.